A selection of T cell receptor beta chains follows, all from one sample in a study of blood T cell repertoires in COVID-19. Sequencing was performed with immunoSEQ multiplex PCR; in TCRdb, only in-frame clones are kept and a portion is missing. The data contain roughly 70,000 clones, around 86% of them seen just once; the ten biggest clones take up more than 4.5%. The specimen was peripheral blood. The receptors here all came from a man aged 45-65 years with active COVID-19. CDR3s include the opening cysteine and the closing phenylalanine or tryptophan. The order of the fields is V gene, CDR3 protein.

TRBV10-1 | CASSEARSNTEAFF
TRBV11-1 | CASSPRTGNYEQYF
TRBV7-6 | CASSSAGTGYENTIYF
TRBV13 | CASSLSPGVNEQFF
TRBV10-2 | CASSRTGGYEQYF
TRBV4-3 | CASSRRSGLAGGEQYF
TRBV28 | CASSQPTGGRPDTQYF
TRBV3-1/TRBV3-2 | CASSPPGTSGKQETQYF
TRBV4-2 | CASSQDVAGSYNEQFF
TRBV6-2/TRBV6-3 | CASSYPGQRTSGPSSYNEQFF
TRBV5-4 | CASSLAGQITDTQYF
TRBV19 | CASSIRYRGLYEQYF